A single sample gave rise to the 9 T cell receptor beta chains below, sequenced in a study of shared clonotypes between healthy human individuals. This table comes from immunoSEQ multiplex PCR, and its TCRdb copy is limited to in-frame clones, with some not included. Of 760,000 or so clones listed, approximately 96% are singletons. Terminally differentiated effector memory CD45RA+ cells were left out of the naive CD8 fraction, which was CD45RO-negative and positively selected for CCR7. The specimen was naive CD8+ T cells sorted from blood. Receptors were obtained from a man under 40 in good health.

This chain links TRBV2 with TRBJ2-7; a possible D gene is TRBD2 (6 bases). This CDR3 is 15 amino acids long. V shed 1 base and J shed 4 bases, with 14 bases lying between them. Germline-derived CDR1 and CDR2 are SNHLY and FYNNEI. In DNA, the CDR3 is TGTGCCAGCAGTGAAGGTACCGGGGGTTCTTACGAGCAGTACTTC. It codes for CASSEGTGGSYEQYF. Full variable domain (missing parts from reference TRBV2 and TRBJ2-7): EPEVTQTPSHQVTQMGQEVILRCVPISNHLYFYWYRQILGQKVEFLVSFYNNEISEKSEIFDDQFSVERPDGSNFTLKIRSTKLEDSAMYFCASSEGTGGSYEQYFGPGTRLTVT.

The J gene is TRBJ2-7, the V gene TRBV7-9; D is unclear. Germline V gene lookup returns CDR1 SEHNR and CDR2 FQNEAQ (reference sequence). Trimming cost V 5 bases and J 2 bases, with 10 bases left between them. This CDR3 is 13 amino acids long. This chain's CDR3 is CASSPDGPYEQYF. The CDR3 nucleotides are TGTGCCAGCAGCCCAGACGGACCCTACGAGCAGTACTTC.

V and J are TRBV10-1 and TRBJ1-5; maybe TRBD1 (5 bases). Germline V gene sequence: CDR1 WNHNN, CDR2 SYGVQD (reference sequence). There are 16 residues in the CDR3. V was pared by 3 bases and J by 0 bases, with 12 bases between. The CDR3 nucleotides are TGCGCCAGCAGTGAAAGGGGAGTTCCTAGCAATCAGCCCCAGCATTTT. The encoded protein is CASSERGVPSNQPQHF.

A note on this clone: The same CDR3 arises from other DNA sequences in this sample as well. CDR3 sequence: CASSLERNTEAFF. In DNA, the CDR3 is TGTGCCAGCAGCTTAGAGAGGAACACTGAAGCTTTCTTT. The rearrangement joins TRBV7-9 to TRBJ1-1; D is unresolved. The V end lost 1 base, the J end lost 1 base, and 4 bases lay between the germline ends. This CDR3 spans 13 amino acids. Germline V lookup: CDR1 SEHNR, CDR2 FQNEAQ (reference sequence).

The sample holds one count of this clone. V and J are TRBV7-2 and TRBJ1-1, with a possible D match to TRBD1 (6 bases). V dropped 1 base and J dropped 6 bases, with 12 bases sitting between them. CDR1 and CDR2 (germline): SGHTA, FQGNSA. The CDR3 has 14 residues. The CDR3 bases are TGTGCCAGCAGCTTAGAGGCCAGGGGCCCTGAAGCTTTCTTT. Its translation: CASSLEARGPEAFF.

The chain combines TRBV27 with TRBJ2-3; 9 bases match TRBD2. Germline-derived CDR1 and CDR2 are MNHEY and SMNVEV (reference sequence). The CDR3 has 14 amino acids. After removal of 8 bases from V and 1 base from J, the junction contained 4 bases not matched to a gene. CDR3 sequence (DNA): TGTGCCAGCCGTTGGACTAGCGGCACAGATACGCAGTATTTT. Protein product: CASRWTSGTDTQYF.

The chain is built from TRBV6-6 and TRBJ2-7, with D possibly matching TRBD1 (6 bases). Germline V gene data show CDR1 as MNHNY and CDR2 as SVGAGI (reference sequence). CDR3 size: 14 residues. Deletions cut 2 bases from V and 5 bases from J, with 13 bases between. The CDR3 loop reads CASSYGQIKDEQYF. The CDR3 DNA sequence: TGTGCCAGCAGTTACGGACAGATTAAGGACGAGCAGTACTTC.

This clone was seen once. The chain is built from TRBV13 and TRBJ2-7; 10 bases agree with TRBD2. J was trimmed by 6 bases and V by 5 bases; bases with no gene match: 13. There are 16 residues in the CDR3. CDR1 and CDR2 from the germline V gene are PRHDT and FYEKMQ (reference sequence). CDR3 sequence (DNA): TGTGCCAGCAGCGCCCGTCCCGGGACTAGCGTCATCGAGCAGTACTTC. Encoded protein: CASSARPGTSVIEQYF.

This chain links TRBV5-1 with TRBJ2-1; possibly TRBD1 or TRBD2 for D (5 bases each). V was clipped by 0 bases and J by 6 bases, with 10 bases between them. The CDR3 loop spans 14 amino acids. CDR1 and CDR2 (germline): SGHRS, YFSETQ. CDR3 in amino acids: CASSLGGSGNEQFF. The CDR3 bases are TGCGCCAGCAGCTTGGGGGGCAGCGGCAATGAGCAGTTCTTC.